This T cell receptor (beta chain) was sequenced in a study of T cell responses to AZD1222 COVID-19 vaccine. Samples with a second dose at about 4 or about 12 weeks were pooled together. This clone occurred a few times. Repertoires were generated with immunoSEQ multiplex PCR, while TCRdb's copy carries only in-frame clones and drops some. Of about 94,000 clones listed, 85% are singletons. Trimming removed 4 bases from V and 6 bases from J; junction bases left unmatched: 10. The CDR3 consists of 15 residues. The germline CDR1 and CDR2 sequences are SGHKS and YYEKEE (reference sequence). V usage is TRBV5-5 and J usage is TRBJ2-1; 7 bases agree with TRBD1. This material consisted of peripheral blood, taken 28 days after the second AZD1222 dose. The receptor was derived from an adult who received the AZD1222 COVID-19 vaccine. The CDR3 spells CASSPIGGLGNEQFF. The CDR3 DNA is TGTGCCAGCAGCCCTATAGGGGGCCTGGGCAATGAGCAGTTCTTC.